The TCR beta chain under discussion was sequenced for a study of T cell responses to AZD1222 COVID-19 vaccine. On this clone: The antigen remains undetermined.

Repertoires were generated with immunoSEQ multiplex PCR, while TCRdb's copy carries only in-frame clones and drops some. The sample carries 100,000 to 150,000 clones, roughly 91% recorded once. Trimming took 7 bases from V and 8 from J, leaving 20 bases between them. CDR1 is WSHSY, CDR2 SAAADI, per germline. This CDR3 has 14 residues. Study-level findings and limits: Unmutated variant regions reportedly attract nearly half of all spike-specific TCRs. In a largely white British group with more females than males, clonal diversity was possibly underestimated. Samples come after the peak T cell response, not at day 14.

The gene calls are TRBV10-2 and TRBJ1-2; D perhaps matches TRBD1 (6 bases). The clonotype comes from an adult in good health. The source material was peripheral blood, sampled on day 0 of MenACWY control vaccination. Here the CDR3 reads CASTEGRSGDGYTF. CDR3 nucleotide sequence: TGCGCCAGCACCGAGGGCAGGTCAGGGGACGGCTACACCTTC.